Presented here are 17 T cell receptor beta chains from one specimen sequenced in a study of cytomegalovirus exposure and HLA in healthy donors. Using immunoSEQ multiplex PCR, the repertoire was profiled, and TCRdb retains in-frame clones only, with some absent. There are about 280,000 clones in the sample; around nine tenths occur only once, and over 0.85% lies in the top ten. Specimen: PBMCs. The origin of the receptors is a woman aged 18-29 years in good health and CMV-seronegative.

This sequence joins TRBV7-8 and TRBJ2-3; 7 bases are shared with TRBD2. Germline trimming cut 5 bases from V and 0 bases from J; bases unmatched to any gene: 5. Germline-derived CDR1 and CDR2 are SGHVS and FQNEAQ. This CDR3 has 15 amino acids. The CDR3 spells CASSQSGLSTDTQYF. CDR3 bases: TGTGCCAGCAGCCAATCGGGACTAAGCACAGATACGCAGTATTTT.

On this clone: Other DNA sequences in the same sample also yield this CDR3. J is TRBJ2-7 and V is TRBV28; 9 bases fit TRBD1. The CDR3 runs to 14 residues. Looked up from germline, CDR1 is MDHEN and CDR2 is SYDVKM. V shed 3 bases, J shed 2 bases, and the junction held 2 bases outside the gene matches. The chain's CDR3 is CASSFGTGTYEQYF. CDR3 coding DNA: TGTGCCAGCAGTTTCGGGACAGGGACCTACGAGCAGTACTTC.

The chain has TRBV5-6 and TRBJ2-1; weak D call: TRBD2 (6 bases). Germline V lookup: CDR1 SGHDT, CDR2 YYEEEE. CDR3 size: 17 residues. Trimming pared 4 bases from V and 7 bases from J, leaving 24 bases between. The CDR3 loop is CASSPYLLAVSRNEQFF. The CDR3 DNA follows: TGTGCCAGCAGCCCCTATCTACTAGCTGTAAGTAGGAATGAGCAGTTCTTC.

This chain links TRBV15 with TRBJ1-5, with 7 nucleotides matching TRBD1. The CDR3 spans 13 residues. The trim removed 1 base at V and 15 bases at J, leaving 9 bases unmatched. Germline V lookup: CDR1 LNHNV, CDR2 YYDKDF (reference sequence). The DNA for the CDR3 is TGTGCCACCAGCAGAGGGGGGACAGCCCGTTTGCATTTT. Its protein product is CATSRGGTARLHF.

The CDR3, as DNA: TGTGCCAGCAGTGAACACAGGGGACGCCCCTACGAGCAGTACTTC. It specifies CASSEHRGRPYEQYF. The chain uses TRBV6-1 and TRBJ2-7; 7 nucleotides match TRBD1. Germline trimming cut 2 bases from V and 2 bases from J; bases unmatched to any gene: 6. Germline loops: CDR1 MNHNS, CDR2 SASEGT. The CDR3 has 15 amino acids.

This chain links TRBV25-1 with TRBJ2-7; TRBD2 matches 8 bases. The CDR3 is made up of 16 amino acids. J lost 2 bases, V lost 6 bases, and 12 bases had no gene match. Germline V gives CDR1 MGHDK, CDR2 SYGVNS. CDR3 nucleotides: TGTGCCAGCAGCCCCCTCGTTGCGGGAGGAACCTACGAGCAGTACTTC. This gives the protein CASSPLVAGGTYEQYF.

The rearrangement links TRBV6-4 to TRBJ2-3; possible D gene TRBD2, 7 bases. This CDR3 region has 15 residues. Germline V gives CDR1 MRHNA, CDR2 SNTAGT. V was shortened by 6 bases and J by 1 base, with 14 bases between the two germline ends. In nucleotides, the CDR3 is TGTGCCAGCAGCGCCGGAGGGGGGGGCACAGATACGCAGTATTTT. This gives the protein CASSAGGGGTDTQYF.

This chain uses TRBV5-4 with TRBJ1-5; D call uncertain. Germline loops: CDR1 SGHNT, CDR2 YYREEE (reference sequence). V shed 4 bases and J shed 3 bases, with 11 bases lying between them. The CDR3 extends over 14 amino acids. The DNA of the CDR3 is TGTGCCAGCAGCGTAACCGGGATCAATCAGCCCCAGCATTTT. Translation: CASSVTGINQPQHF.

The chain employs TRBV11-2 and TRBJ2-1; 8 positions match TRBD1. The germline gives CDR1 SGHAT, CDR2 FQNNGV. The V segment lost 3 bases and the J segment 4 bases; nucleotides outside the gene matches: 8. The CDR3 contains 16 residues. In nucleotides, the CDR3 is TGTGCCAGCAGCTTGATTTTAGGGACAGGATACAATGAGCAGTTCTTC. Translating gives CASSLILGTGYNEQFF.

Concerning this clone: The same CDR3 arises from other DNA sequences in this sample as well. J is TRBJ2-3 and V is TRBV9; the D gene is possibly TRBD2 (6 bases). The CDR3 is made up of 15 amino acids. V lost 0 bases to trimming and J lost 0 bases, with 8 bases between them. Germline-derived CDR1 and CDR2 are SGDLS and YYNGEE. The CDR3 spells CASSVGGRSTDTQYF. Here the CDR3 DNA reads TGTGCCAGCAGCGTAGGAGGGAGGAGCACAGATACGCAGTATTTT.

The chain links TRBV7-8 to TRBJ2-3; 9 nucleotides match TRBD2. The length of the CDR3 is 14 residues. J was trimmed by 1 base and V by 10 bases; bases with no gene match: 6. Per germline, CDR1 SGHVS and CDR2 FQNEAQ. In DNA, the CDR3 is TGTGCCACTTTGAGGACTAGCGGCACAGATACGCAGTATTTT. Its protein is CATLRTSGTDTQYF.

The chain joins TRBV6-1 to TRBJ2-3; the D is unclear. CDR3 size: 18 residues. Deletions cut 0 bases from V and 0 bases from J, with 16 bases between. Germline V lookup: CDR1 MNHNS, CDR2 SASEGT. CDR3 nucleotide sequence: TGTGCCAGCAGTGAAGCGCTTCCTAGTCCTATTAGCACAGATACGCAGTATTTT. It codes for CASSEALPSPISTDTQYF.

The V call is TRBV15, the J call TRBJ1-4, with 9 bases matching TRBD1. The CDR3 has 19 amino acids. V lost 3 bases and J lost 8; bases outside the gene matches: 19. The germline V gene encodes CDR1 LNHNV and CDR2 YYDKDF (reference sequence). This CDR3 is CATSSYPGTGSGKTEKLFF. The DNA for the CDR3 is TGTGCCACCAGCAGCTACCCCGGGACAGGGTCGGGGAAAACCGAAAAACTGTTTTTT.

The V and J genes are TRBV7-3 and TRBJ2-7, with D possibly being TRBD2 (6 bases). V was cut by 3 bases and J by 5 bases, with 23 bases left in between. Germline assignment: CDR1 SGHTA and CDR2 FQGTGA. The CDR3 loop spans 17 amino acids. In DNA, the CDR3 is TGTGCCAGCAGCTTGGGTATCGGGGAGGAGGGCCAACACGAGCAGTACTTC. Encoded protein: CASSLGIGEEGQHEQYF.

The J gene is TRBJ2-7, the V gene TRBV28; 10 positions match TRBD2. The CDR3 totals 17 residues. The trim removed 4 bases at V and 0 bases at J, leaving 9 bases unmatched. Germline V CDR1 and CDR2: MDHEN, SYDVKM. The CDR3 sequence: CASSSHSTSGSSYEQYF. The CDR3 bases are TGTGCCAGCAGTTCCCATTCGACTAGCGGGTCCTCCTACGAGCAGTACTTC.

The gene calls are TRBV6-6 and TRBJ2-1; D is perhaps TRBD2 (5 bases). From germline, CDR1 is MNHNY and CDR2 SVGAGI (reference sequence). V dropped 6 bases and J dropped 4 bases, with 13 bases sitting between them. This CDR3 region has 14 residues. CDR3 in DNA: TGTGCCAGCAGGCCCAGGACTCAATACAATGAGCAGTTCTTC. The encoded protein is CASRPRTQYNEQFF.

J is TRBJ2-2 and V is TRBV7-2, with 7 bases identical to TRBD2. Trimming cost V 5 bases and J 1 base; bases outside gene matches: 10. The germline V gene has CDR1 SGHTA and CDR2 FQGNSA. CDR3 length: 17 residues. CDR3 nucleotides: TGTGCCAGCAGCCTATCCGAGGCTAGCGGGAACACCGGGGAGCTGTTTTTT. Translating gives CASSLSEASGNTGELFF.